This is a list of T cell receptor beta chains from one sample in a study of cytomegalovirus exposure and HLA in healthy donors. The method was immunoSEQ multiplex PCR; TCRdb's version includes in-frame clones alone and lacks a portion of them. Of more than 150,000 clones in the sample, less than 90% were seen once. The sequenced material came from PBMCs. These TCRs come from a man in his fifties or sixties in good health and CMV-seronegative. Both conserved end residues are part of each CDR3. The D gene is left open where the match is weak. Part of the rows lack a size; the others show once, few, many or a class for expanded clones.

d_call: TRBD1
j_call: TRBJ2-1
clone_size: -
v_call: TRBV5-4
cdr3_nt: TGTGCCAGCAGCTTGCAGGGGGCCCAAGCACGGAATGAGCAGTTCTTC
cdr3_aa: CASSLQGAQARNEQFF

d_call: -
j_call: TRBJ2-6
clone_size: few
v_call: TRBV14
cdr3_nt: TGTGCCAGCAGCCCCACAGCTTACACCTCTGGGGCCAACGTCCTGACTTTC
cdr3_aa: CASSPTAYTSGANVLTF

d_call: -
j_call: TRBJ2-5
clone_size: -
v_call: TRBV18
cdr3_nt: TGTGCCAGCTCACCGGACGGGAGCGAGACCCAGTACTTC
cdr3_aa: CASSPDGSETQYF

d_call: TRBD1
j_call: TRBJ2-4
clone_size: -
v_call: TRBV19
cdr3_nt: TGTGCCAGTAGTCCGACCCCGACAGGGTCCAAAAACATTCAGTACTTC
cdr3_aa: CASSPTPTGSKNIQYF

d_call: -
j_call: TRBJ2-7
clone_size: once
v_call: TRBV9
cdr3_nt: TGTGCCAGCAGCGTAGCCCGGGTTGGCGAGCAGTACTTC
cdr3_aa: CASSVARVGEQYF

d_call: -
j_call: TRBJ2-7
clone_size: -
v_call: TRBV19
cdr3_nt: TGTGCCACCCGCCGTGGAGGGTCCTACGAGCAGTACTTC
cdr3_aa: CATRRGGSYEQYF

d_call: -
j_call: TRBJ2-3
clone_size: -
v_call: TRBV9
cdr3_nt: TGTGCCAGCAGCGCCGATAGCCGAGATACGCAGTATTTT
cdr3_aa: CASSADSRDTQYF

d_call: TRBD1
j_call: TRBJ1-1
clone_size: -
v_call: TRBV7-2
cdr3_nt: TGTGCCAGCAGGGGGACAGGGGGGAACACTGAAGCTTTCTTT
cdr3_aa: CASRGTGGNTEAFF

d_call: -
j_call: TRBJ2-5
clone_size: -
v_call: TRBV5-1
cdr3_nt: TGCGCTAGCAGCTTTCGATCAGGGGTGGGGGAGACCCAGTACTTC
cdr3_aa: CASSFRSGVGETQYF

d_call: -
j_call: TRBJ2-1
clone_size: -
v_call: TRBV6-5
cdr3_nt: TGTGCCAGCAGGTTCAGGCCACTGGCCAATGAGCAGTTCTTC
cdr3_aa: CASRFRPLANEQFF

d_call: TRBD1
j_call: TRBJ1-4
clone_size: few
v_call: TRBV29-1
cdr3_nt: TGCAGCGGAGGACAGGGGTTAACTAATGAAAAACTGTTTTTT
cdr3_aa: CSGGQGLTNEKLFF